These 30 T cell receptor beta chains originate from one sample sequenced in a study of cytomegalovirus exposure and HLA in healthy donors. In the PCR, 60 Vbeta and 13 Jbeta primers were used. Clones were sequenced by immunoSEQ multiplex PCR, and TCRdb holds only the in-frame ones, with some missing. Here the sample spans about 200,000 clones, 70% to 85% being singletons. The sample comprised PBMCs. The origin of the receptors is a boy between 2 and 10 years old in good health and CMV-seronegative.

V and J are TRBV5-3 and TRBJ2-2, with 10 bases lining up with TRBD2. TRBV5-3 is treated as an ORF (open reading frame) with a function not yet certain. This CDR3 has 18 amino acids. V was pared by 3 bases and J by 5 bases, with 13 bases of the junction left unmatched. The CDR3 DNA is TGTGCCAGAAGCTCCCCCCCTAGCGGGGGCGGAGGAACCGGGGAGCTGTTTTTT. Residues: CARSSPPSGGGGTGELFF.

V is TRBV6-1 and J is TRBJ1-5; maybe TRBD1 (5 bases). The CDR3 has 15 residues. Trimming pared 3 bases from V and 7 bases from J, leaving 16 bases between. CDR1 MNHNS and CDR2 SASEGT come from the germline V gene. Here the CDR3 DNA reads TGTGCCAGCAGTGACACTCCGGGGGTGCGGCAGCCCCAGCATTTT. Protein product: CASSDTPGVRQPQHF.

This clone has a single count. The CDR3 here is CASSPYLRTGLSYEQYF. CDR3 DNA: TGTGCCAGCAGCCCTTACTTACGGACAGGACTCTCCTACGAGCAGTACTTC. The genes are TRBV5-8 and TRBJ2-7, with 7 bases identical to TRBD1. Per the germline V gene, CDR1 is SGHTS and CDR2 is YDEGEE. Trimming at V came to 4 bases and at J to 0 bases, leaving 13 bases not matched to a gene. The CDR3 sequence is 17 residues long.

This clone has just a few counts. V and J are TRBV6-8 and TRBJ1-1, with a tentative D call TRBD1 (5 bases). CDR3 length: 11 residues. The ends were cut back, 6 bases at V and 8 bases at J, with 10 bases in the middle. Germline V CDR1 and CDR2: MNHGY, SAAAGT. In DNA form, the CDR3 reads TGTGCCAGCAGCCTGACAGACGAAGCTTTCTTT. Its protein product is CASSLTDEAFF.

The chain joins TRBV7-2 to TRBJ2-3; maybe TRBD1 (6 bases). CDR3 length: 13 residues. CDR1 is SGHTA, CDR2 FQGNSA, per germline. V lost 7 bases, J lost 1 base, and 9 bases lay in between. This CDR3 reads CASTSGGTDTQYF. CDR3 nucleotide sequence: TGTGCCAGCACCTCAGGGGGCACAGATACGCAGTATTTT.

The gene calls are TRBV5-1 and TRBJ2-2; D is undetermined. Germline V gene sequence: CDR1 SGHRS, CDR2 YFSETQ. The V and J ends lost 2 bases and 8 bases respectively, with 4 bases between them. This CDR3 has 11 residues. CDR3 in DNA: TGCGCCAGCAGCTTCGGGGGGGAGCTGTTTTTT. Amino acid sequence: CASSFGGELFF.

The gene calls are TRBV9 and TRBJ1-6; D not certain. With 3 bases removed from V and 4 bases from J, the gap between germline ends came to 8 bases. Per the germline V gene, CDR1 is SGDLS and CDR2 is YYNGEE. This CDR3 has 14 residues. The CDR3 coding sequence is TGTGCCAGCAGCGAAACACCTTATAATTCACCCCTCCACTTT. Residues: CASSETPYNSPLHF. The entire variable domain, with the rest obtained from reference TRBV9 and TRBJ1-6, is as follows: DSGVTQTPKHLITATGQRVTLRCSPRSGDLSVYWYQQSLDQGLQFLIQYYNGEERAKGNILERFSAQQFPDLHSELNLSSLELGDSALYFCASSETPYNSPLHFGNGTRLTVT.

The genes are TRBV9 and TRBJ1-1, with 9 bases identical to TRBD1. This CDR3 region has 17 residues. The V gene end was trimmed by 0 bases and the J gene end by 3 bases; junction bases not matched to a gene: 9. Per germline, CDR1 SGDLS and CDR2 YYNGEE. For the CDR3, the DNA is TGTGCCAGCAGCGTAGGGCCCCCCGGGACAGGGCACACTGAAGCTTTCTTT. Translating gives CASSVGPPGTGHTEAFF.

This clone was detected once. V is TRBV9 and J is TRBJ2-2; a possible D gene is TRBD1 (6 bases). There are 15 residues in the CDR3. The germline CDR1 and CDR2 sequences are SGDLS and YYNGEE. V was shortened by 4 bases and J by 0 bases, with 10 bases between the two germline ends. The CDR3 here is CASSPRGTNTGELFF. DNA for the CDR3: TGTGCCAGCAGCCCCAGGGGTACGAACACCGGGGAGCTGTTTTTT.

The chain joins TRBV5-4 to TRBJ2-7; TRBD1 is a possible D gene (5 bases). Germline V gene lookup returns CDR1 SGHNT and CDR2 YYREEE (reference sequence). The CDR3 has 14 residues. Trimming left V 0 bases short and J 4 bases short, with 11 bases between. CDR3 sequence (DNA): TGTGCCAGCAGCTTGGACTCAGGGCGATACGAGCAGTACTTC. As protein: CASSLDSGRYEQYF.

This chain joins TRBV7-3 and TRBJ2-1; TRBD2 agrees at 8 bases. The length of the CDR3 is 16 residues. Trimming at V came to 0 bases and at J to 12 bases, leaving 13 bases not matched to a gene. Germline assignment: CDR1 SGHTA and CDR2 FQGTGA. CDR3 nucleotides: TGTGCCAGCAGCTTAACCCCGGCGGGGGGCCAGGTGGGGCAGTTCTTC. Translating gives CASSLTPAGGQVGQFF.

This chain uses TRBV6-6 with TRBJ2-5; 9 bases line up with TRBD1. Gene TRBJ2-7 matches the end of the DNA better, so the J call may be wrong. Germline V gene sequence: CDR1 MNHNY, CDR2 SVGAGI (reference sequence). The CDR3 has 16 residues. CDR3 loop: CASSLSPGQGIDEQYF. The CDR3 DNA follows: TGTGCCAGCAGTTTGTCCCCGGGACAGGGTATCGACGAGCAGTACTTC.

This chain joins TRBV6-5 and TRBJ2-7; 8 bases are shared with TRBD1. The CDR3 has 15 residues. Germline trimming cut 3 bases from V and 4 bases from J; bases unmatched to any gene: 8. CDR1 MNHEY and CDR2 SVGAGI come from the germline V gene. The CDR3 nucleotides are TGTGCCAGCAGTTATACCGGACAGGGTGGGTACGAGCAGTACTTC. Translated: CASSYTGQGGYEQYF.

CDR3 in amino acids: CASSLEGRALSDTQYF. In DNA form, the CDR3 reads TGTGCCAGCAGCTTGGAGGGGAGGGCCCTTTCAGATACGCAGTATTTT. This rearrangement joins TRBV5-6 to TRBJ2-3; the match to TRBD2 covers 7 bases. The CDR3 totals 16 residues. J lost 4 bases, V lost 0 bases, and 8 bases had no gene match. Germline lookup yields CDR1 SGHDT and CDR2 YYEEEE.

This sequence joins TRBV11-2 and TRBJ2-7; a weak D match, TRBD2 (6 bases). Trimming took 5 bases from V and 0 from J, leaving 11 bases between them. The CDR3 sequence is 14 residues long. CDR1 is SGHAT, CDR2 FQNNGV, per germline. The CDR3 region has the DNA TGTGCCAGCAGCCCGATGACTAGCTCCTACGAGCAGTACTTC. It translates to CASSPMTSSYEQYF.

The rearrangement links TRBV9 to TRBJ1-1; unclear D gene. The CDR3 is 13 residues long. Trimming left V 4 bases short and J 3 bases short, with 10 bases between. Germline CDR1 reads SGDLS; CDR2 reads YYNGEE. The CDR3 coding sequence is TGTGCCAGCAGCCGGGGTTTGGACACTGAAGCTTTCTTT. Its translation: CASSRGLDTEAFF.

The chain combines TRBV7-2 with TRBJ2-7; possibly TRBD2 for D (7 bases). Per germline, CDR1 SGHTA and CDR2 FQGNSA. CDR3 size: 15 residues. V was cut by 6 bases and J by 2 bases, with 17 bases left in between. CDR3 in amino acids: CASSWVGGATYEQYF. The DNA of the CDR3 is TGTGCCAGCAGTTGGGTAGGGGGGGCGACCTACGAGCAGTACTTC. The entire variable domain, with the rest obtained from reference TRBV7-2 and TRBJ2-7, is as follows: GAGVSQSPSNKVTEKGKDVELRCDPISGHTALYWYRQSLGQGLEFLIYFQGNSAPDKSGLPSDRFSAERTGGSVSTLTIQRTQQEDSAVYLCASSWVGGATYEQYFGPGTRLTVT.

The chain recombines TRBV7-2 with TRBJ2-7; 9 nucleotides match TRBD1. CDR3 size: 14 residues. Looked up from germline, CDR1 is SGHTA and CDR2 is FQGNSA. The V segment lost 1 base and the J segment 4 bases; nucleotides outside the gene matches: 2. CDR3 sequence reads: CASSLGTGVYEQYF. CDR3 nucleotide sequence: TGTGCCAGCAGCTTAGGGACAGGGGTGTACGAGCAGTACTTC.

The chain recombines TRBV28 with TRBJ1-1; possibly TRBD1 for D (6 bases). CDR1 and CDR2 (germline): MDHEN, SYDVKM. Trimming pared 7 bases from V and 3 bases from J, leaving 15 bases between. This CDR3 comprises 14 residues. The CDR3 loop reads CASTYREGYTEAFF. In DNA form, the CDR3 reads TGTGCCAGCACCTACAGGGAAGGGTACACTGAAGCTTTCTTT.

The J gene is TRBJ2-1, the V gene TRBV7-2, with 8 bases lining up with TRBD2. V lost 3 bases, J lost 4 bases, and 8 bases stayed unmatched. The CDR3 has 16 residues. Germline V gene sequence: CDR1 SGHTA, CDR2 FQGNSA. The CDR3: CASSFPRGGIYNEQFF. CDR3 DNA sequence: TGTGCCAGCAGCTTCCCTCGGGGGGGGATATACAATGAGCAGTTCTTC.

The chain couples TRBV7-2 to TRBJ2-3; 8 bases align to TRBD2. The CDR3 loop spans 15 amino acids. With 5 bases clipped from V and 10 bases from J, the junction kept 14 bases outside the gene matches. CDR1 SGHTA and CDR2 FQGNSA come from the germline V gene. This CDR3 is CASSQRGGGGSPQYF. DNA of the CDR3: TGTGCCAGCAGCCAACGGGGAGGCGGGGGGTCCCCGCAGTATTTT.

In its sample, this clone was seen once. CDR3 amino acids: CASSSPSGGFYGYTF. The CDR3 nucleotides read TGTGCCAGCAGTTCCCCCTCGGGGGGCTTCTATGGCTACACCTTC. The chain combines TRBV6-5 with TRBJ1-2; D perhaps matches TRBD1 (6 bases). This CDR3 has 15 residues. V was cut by 4 bases and J by 4 bases, with 16 bases left in between. CDR1 and CDR2 from the germline V gene are MNHEY and SVGAGI.

The V gene is TRBV7-3, the J gene TRBJ2-5; D is ambiguous. This CDR3 has 13 residues. V gave up 4 bases and J gave up 0 bases, with 6 bases separating them. Germline V gives CDR1 SGHTA, CDR2 FQGTGA. CDR3 residues: CASSSRYQETQYF. The CDR3 nucleotides are TGTGCCAGCAGCTCCCGGTACCAAGAGACCCAGTACTTC.

The genes are TRBV5-6 and TRBJ1-1; D perhaps matches TRBD1 (5 bases). The V gene's germline CDR1 is SGHDT and CDR2 YYEEEE. The CDR3 loop spans 12 amino acids. Trimming took 2 bases from V and 8 from J, leaving 10 bases between them. Here the CDR3 reads CASSFMTEEAFF. DNA of the CDR3: TGTGCCAGCAGCTTTATGACAGAGGAAGCTTTCTTT. Looking up the rest from reference TRBV5-6 and TRBJ1-1 gives the full variable domain: DAGVTQSPTHLIKTRGQQVTLRCSPKSGHDTVSWYQQALGQGPQFIFQYYEEEERQRGNFPDRFSGHQFPNYSSELNVNALLLGDSALYLCASSFMTEEAFFGQGTRLTVV.

The chain recombines TRBV2 with TRBJ1-2, with D perhaps TRBD1 (5 bases). V was cut by 6 bases and J by 1 base, with 9 bases left in between. Per the germline V gene, CDR1 is SNHLY and CDR2 is FYNNEI. The CDR3 loop spans 13 amino acids. The CDR3 here is CASRADINYGYTF. The DNA of the CDR3 is TGTGCCAGCAGGGCGGACATTAACTATGGCTACACCTTC.

The V call is TRBV7-9, the J call TRBJ2-7; D is undetermined. V was trimmed by 5 bases and J by 3 bases, leaving 11 bases between them. The length of the CDR3 is 13 residues. The germline CDR1 and CDR2 sequences are SEHNR and FQNEAQ (reference sequence). The CDR3 DNA sequence: TGTGCCAGCAGCCGCACCCTATACTACGAGCAGTACTTC. It encodes CASSRTLYYEQYF.

This clone was found a few times. CDR3 DNA: TGTGCCAGCAGCTTAGACAGGGTGGAGACCCAGTACTTC. Translating it yields CASSLDRVETQYF. The chain uses TRBV7-2 and TRBJ2-5; D perhaps matches TRBD1 (6 bases). Trimming shortened V by 1 base and J by 5 bases, and 8 bases separated the two germline ends. The CDR3 extends over 13 amino acids. Germline V gene lookup returns CDR1 SGHTA and CDR2 FQGNSA.

Here the CDR3 DNA reads TGTGCCTCCCTTCGGGGGAACACTGAAGCTTTCTTT. It is translated as CASLRGNTEAFF. V and J are TRBV6-6 and TRBJ1-1; D not certain. The CDR3 has 12 residues. V shed 11 bases and J shed 1 base, with 11 bases lying between them. CDR1 and CDR2 (germline): MNHNY, SVGAGI (reference sequence).

The chain uses TRBV20-1 and TRBJ2-1; D may be TRBD2 (6 bases). The CDR3 extends over 11 amino acids. CDR1 is DFQATT and CDR2 is SNEGSKA in the germline V gene (reference sequence). Between the trimmed V and J ends, which lost 6 bases and 12 bases, there was a span of 15 bases. The CDR3 here is CSAPGTWGQFF. The DNA of the CDR3 is TGCAGTGCACCAGGGACTTGGGGGCAGTTCTTC.

This clone was detected a few times. The chain joins TRBV30 to TRBJ2-2; D is perhaps TRBD1 (5 bases). CDR1 and CDR2 (germline): GTSNPN, SVGIG (reference sequence). Trimming removed 3 bases at V and 0 bases at J, with 14 bases between. CDR3 length: 16 residues. In DNA, the CDR3 is TGTGCCTGGAGAAAGTATTGGACAACGAACACCGGGGAGCTGTTTTTT. Its protein is CAWRKYWTTNTGELFF.